The present entry profiles one T cell receptor (beta chain) with its context. This record comes from a study of response to subunit inactivated influenza vaccine. CDR1 and CDR2 from the germline V gene are LGHDT and YNNKEL (reference sequence). Trimming left V 1 base short and J 4 bases short, with 16 bases between. This CDR3 is 16 amino acids long. TCRdb redid the calling of the RT-PCR reads with MiXCR, one entry per CDR3 protein. Of about 700,000 distinct CDR3 sequences listed, over 11% are singletons. The J gene is TRBJ1-1, the V gene TRBV3-1; the D gene is possibly TRBD1 (6 bases). The source was PBMCs from blood, collected 14 to 15 days before vaccination. The sequence came from a man between 45 and 60 years old who received an inactivated influenza vaccine. The CDR3 DNA sequence: TGTGCCAGCAGCCAAGCGGGGAAACTACAGGGCACTGAAGCTTTCTTT. As protein: CASSQAGKLQGTEAFF.